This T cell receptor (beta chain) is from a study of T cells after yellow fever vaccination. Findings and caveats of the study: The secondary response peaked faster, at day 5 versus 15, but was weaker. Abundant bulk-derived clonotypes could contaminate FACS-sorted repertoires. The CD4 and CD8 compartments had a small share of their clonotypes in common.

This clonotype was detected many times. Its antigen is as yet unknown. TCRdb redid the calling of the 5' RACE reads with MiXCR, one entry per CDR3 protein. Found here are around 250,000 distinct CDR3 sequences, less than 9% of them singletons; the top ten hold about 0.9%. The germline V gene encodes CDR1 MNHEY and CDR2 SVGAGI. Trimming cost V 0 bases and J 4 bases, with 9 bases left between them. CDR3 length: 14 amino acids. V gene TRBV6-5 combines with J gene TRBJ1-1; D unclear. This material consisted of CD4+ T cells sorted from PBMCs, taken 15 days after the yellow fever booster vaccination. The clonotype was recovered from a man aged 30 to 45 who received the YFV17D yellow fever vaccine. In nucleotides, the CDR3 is TGTGCCAGCAGTTACTCGGGAAAGGGCACTGAAGCTTTCTTT. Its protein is CASSYSGKGTEAFF.